A single sample is the source of the 6 T cell receptor beta chains below, sequenced in a study of blood T cell repertoires in COVID-19. Data came from immunoSEQ multiplex PCR; TCRdb stores just in-frame clones and leaves some out. The data contain approximately 300,000 clones, 80% to 90% of them singletons. The specimen sequenced was PBMCs or T cells enriched from blood (not recorded which). These receptors were collected from a woman in her 30s who had recovered from COVID-19.

The CDR3 sequence is CASSRPTGTGELFF. In DNA form, the CDR3 reads TGCGCCAGCAGCAGACCTACAGGGACCGGGGAGCTGTTTTTT. The rearrangement uses TRBV4-1 and TRBJ2-2; tentative D call: TRBD1 (6 bases). V was trimmed by 5 bases and J by 5 bases, leaving 12 bases between them. There are 14 residues in the CDR3. CDR1 and CDR2 (germline): MGHRA, YSYEKL.

This chain links TRBV21-1 with TRBJ2-1; TRBD1 is the table's D call, not checked against the DNA. TRBV21-1 corresponds to a pseudogene. The CDR3 runs 16 residues. This chain's CDR3 is CASSKGGGFSYNEQFF. DNA of the CDR3: TGTGCCAGCAGCAAAGGAGGGGGCTTTTCCTACAATGAGCAGTTCTTC.

CDR3 sequence reads: CASSLTTSRTDTQYF. As DNA, the CDR3 is TGTGCCAGCAGCTTGACAACTAGCCGCACAGATACGCAGTATTTT. The chain uses TRBV5-5 and TRBJ2-3, with TRBD2 as a possible D gene (6 bases). V was shortened by 1 base and J by 1 base, with 10 bases between the two germline ends. The CDR3 contains 15 residues. Looked up from germline, CDR1 is SGHKS and CDR2 is YYEKEE (reference sequence).

With respect to this clone: This specimen includes other DNA sequences encoding the same CDR3. The CDR3, as DNA: TGTGCCAGCAGTGGGACTAGCGGGACAGATACGCAGTATTTT. Protein sequence: CASSGTSGTDTQYF. The V and J genes are TRBV9 and TRBJ2-3, with TRBD2 identical over 12 bases. The CDR3 has 14 residues. The J segment lost 3 bases and the V segment lost 5 bases, leaving 1 base of the junction unmatched. The germline V gene encodes CDR1 SGDLS and CDR2 YYNGEE.

The chain recombines TRBV9 with TRBJ1-1, with 7 bases that match TRBD1. Germline V gene lookup returns CDR1 SGDLS and CDR2 YYNGEE. The junction had 7 bases not matched to a gene; V was cut back by 0 bases and J by 5 bases. CDR3 size: 15 residues. In DNA, the CDR3 is TGTGCCAGCAGCGTAGGTTACAGGGGAGGAACTGAAGCTTTCTTT. Translation: CASSVGYRGGTEAFF.

This clone was seen a handful of times. The chain carries TRBV5-1 and TRBJ2-5; TRBD1 is a possible D gene (5 bases). V lost 0 bases, J lost 4 bases, and 7 bases lay in between. In germline, CDR1 is SGHRS, CDR2 YFSETQ. This CDR3 is 13 amino acids long. CDR3 nucleotide sequence: TGCGCCAGCAGCTTGGACAGGCGAGAGACCCAGTACTTC. The encoded protein is CASSLDRRETQYF.